Listed here are 12 T cell receptor beta chains from one sample, sequenced in a study of early T cells in non-severe SARS-CoV-2 infection. MiXCR, applied by TCRdb to the 5' RACE reads, yields one record per CDR3 protein. The sample records under 100,000 distinct CDR3 sequences, around 13% being singletons. Sequencing used whole blood. These receptors were collected from an adult who was a healthcare worker with PCR-confirmed SARS-CoV-2 infection or an uninfected control (not recorded which).

This clonotype was seen a handful of times. The chain uses TRBV7-6 and TRBJ2-6; 11 nucleotides agree with TRBD2. Germline trimming cut 2 bases from V and 0 bases from J; bases unmatched to any gene: 9. This CDR3 is 20 amino acids long. The V gene's germline CDR1 is SGHVS and CDR2 FNYEAQ. CDR3 residues: CASSLSGLAGGRSGANVLTF. The DNA of the CDR3 is TGTGCCAGCAGCTTAAGCGGTCTAGCGGGGGGCCGCTCTGGGGCCAACGTCCTGACTTTC. Full variable domain (remainder filled in from reference TRBV7-6 and TRBJ2-6): GAGVSQSPRYKVTKRGQDVALRCDPISGHVSLYWYRQALGQGPEFLTYFNYEAQQDKSGLPNDRFSAERPEGSISTLTIQRTEQRDSAMYRCASSLSGLAGGRSGANVLTFGAGSRLTVL.

This clonotype was seen ten or more times. The rearrangement links TRBV3-1 to TRBJ2-1, with 8 bases identical to TRBD1. Germline V CDR1 and CDR2: LGHDT, YNNKEL (reference sequence). V dropped 6 bases and J dropped 10; count of bases not matched to a gene: 5. This CDR3 region has 12 residues. CDR3 amino acids: CASRGQGWEQFF. DNA for the CDR3: TGTGCCAGCAGAGGACAGGGTTGGGAGCAGTTCTTC.

This clonotype was counted ten times or more. The chain carries TRBV9 and TRBJ1-4, with D unresolved. Germline CDR1 reads SGDLS; CDR2 reads YYNGEE. V lost 4 bases to trimming and J lost 5 bases, with 12 bases between them. This CDR3 region has 14 residues. CDR3 bases: TGTGCCAGCAGCCCGCGGATTGCGAATGAAAAACTGTTTTTT. It yields the protein CASSPRIANEKLFF.

J is TRBJ2-1 and V is TRBV7-2; TRBD1 might be the D (6 bases). Trimming shortened V by 1 base and J by 2 bases, and 21 bases separated the two germline ends. This CDR3 has 19 residues. CDR1 is SGHTA, CDR2 FQGNSA, per germline. The CDR3 here is CASSLGPTNRVYTYNEQFF. CDR3 DNA: TGTGCCAGCAGCTTAGGACCAACGAACAGGGTTTATACCTACAATGAGCAGTTCTTC.

In its sample, this clonotype was seen many times. V usage is TRBV7-2 and J usage is TRBJ2-3; the D gene is possibly TRBD2 (6 bases). Germline lookup yields CDR1 SGHTA and CDR2 FQGNSA. Trimming removed 3 bases from V and 0 bases from J, with 10 bases in between. CDR3 length: 15 amino acids. The CDR3 coding sequence is TGTGCCAGCAGCTTTAGCGGACTGAGCACAGATACGCAGTATTTT. It codes for CASSFSGLSTDTQYF.

The chain links TRBV6-2 or TRBV6-3 to TRBJ2-1; either TRBD1 or TRBD2 may fit D (5 bases each). Germline V gene data show CDR1 as MNHEY and CDR2 as SVGEGT. V was pared by 8 bases and J by 8 bases, with 31 bases between. The CDR3 totals 18 residues. CDR3 sequence: CASGYPTAGRRRIDEQFF. The CDR3 region has the DNA TGTGCCAGCGGCTACCCGACAGCAGGACGGAGGAGGATCGATGAGCAGTTCTTC.

At least ten counts were recorded for this clonotype. V usage is TRBV18 and J usage is TRBJ1-5, with a tentative D call TRBD1 (5 bases). V lost 3 bases and J lost 2, with 14 bases in between. The CDR3 runs to 16 residues. In germline, CDR1 is KGHSH, CDR2 LQKENI. CDR3 nucleotides: TGTGCCAGCTCACCCATCGGGGGAAGCGGCAATCAGCCCCAGCATTTT. This encodes CASSPIGGSGNQPQHF.

This clonotype was seen only a few times. This chain connects TRBV18 to TRBJ2-3, with D uncertain. With 6 bases removed from V and 4 bases from J, the gap between germline ends came to 14 bases. Looked up from germline, CDR1 is KGHSH and CDR2 is LQKENI. CDR3 length: 14 residues. This CDR3 is CASSPPGPPDTQYF. The CDR3 region has the DNA TGTGCCAGCTCCCCCCCCGGACCGCCAGATACGCAGTATTTT.

The chain carries TRBV6-5 and TRBJ2-4; 10 bases map to TRBD2. The germline CDR1 and CDR2 sequences are MNHEY and SVGAGI. V dropped 5 bases and J dropped 8; count of bases not matched to a gene: 12. The CDR3 has 16 amino acids. The CDR3 DNA reads as TGTGCCAGCAGTGAAAACCCGAGGACTAGCGGAGACATTCAGTACTTC. It codes for CASSENPRTSGDIQYF.

This clonotype has ten or more counts. CDR3 coding DNA: TGTGCCACCGAAAATCGACGGACCGGGGAGCTGTTTTTT. It encodes CATENRRTGELFF. This chain connects TRBV12-3 or TRBV12-4 to TRBJ2-2; no clear D. Trimming took off 10 bases at V and 5 bases at J, with 14 bases between the two ends. The CDR3 spans 13 residues.

V usage is TRBV12-3 or TRBV12-4 and J usage is TRBJ2-5; TRBD1 matches at 7 bases. Trimming cost V 3 bases and J 5 bases; bases outside gene matches: 6. The CDR3 has 14 amino acids. CDR3 sequence reads: CASSFLGQFETQYF. In nucleotides, the CDR3 is TGTGCCAGCAGTTTTTTGGGACAGTTTGAGACCCAGTACTTC.

This clonotype was detected a few times. The chain combines TRBV19 with TRBJ2-1; D remains ambiguous. The CDR3 covers 11 residues. The V gene lost 4 bases and the J gene lost 9 bases, with 7 bases spanning the gap. Germline loops: CDR1 LNHDA, CDR2 SQIVND (reference sequence). The DNA for the CDR3 is TGTGCCAGTAGTAGTCGTGGTGAGCAGTTCTTC. It translates to CASSSRGEQFF.